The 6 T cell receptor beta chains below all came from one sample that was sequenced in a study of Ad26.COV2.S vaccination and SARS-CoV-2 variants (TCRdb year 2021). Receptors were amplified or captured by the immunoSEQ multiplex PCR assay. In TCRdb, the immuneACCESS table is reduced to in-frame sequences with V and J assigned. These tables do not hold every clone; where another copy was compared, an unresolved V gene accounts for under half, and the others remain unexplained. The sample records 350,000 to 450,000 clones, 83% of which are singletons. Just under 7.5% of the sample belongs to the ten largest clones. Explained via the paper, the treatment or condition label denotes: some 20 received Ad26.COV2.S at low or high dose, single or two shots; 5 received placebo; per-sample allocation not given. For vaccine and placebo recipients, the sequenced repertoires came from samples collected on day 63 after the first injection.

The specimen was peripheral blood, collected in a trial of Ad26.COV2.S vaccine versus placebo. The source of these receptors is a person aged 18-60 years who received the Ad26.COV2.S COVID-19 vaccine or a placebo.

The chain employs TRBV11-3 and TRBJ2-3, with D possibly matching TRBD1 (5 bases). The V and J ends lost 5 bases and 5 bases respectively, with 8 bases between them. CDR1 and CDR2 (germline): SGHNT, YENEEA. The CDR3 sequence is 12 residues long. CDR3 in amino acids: CASSLREDTQYF. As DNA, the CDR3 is TGTGCCAGCAGCCTCAGGGAAGATACGCAGTATTTT.

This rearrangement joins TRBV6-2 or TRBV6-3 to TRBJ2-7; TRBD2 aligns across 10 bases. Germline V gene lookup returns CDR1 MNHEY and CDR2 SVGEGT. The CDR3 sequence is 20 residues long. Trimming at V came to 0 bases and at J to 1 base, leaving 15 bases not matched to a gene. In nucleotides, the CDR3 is TGTGCCAGCAGTTACTCTACGCTCCGAGCCGCTAGCGGGGGATCCTACGAGCAGTACTTC. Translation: CASSYSTLRAASGGSYEQYF.

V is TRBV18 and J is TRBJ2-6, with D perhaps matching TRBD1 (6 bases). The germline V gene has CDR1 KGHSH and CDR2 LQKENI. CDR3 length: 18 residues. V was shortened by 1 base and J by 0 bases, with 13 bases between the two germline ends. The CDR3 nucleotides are TGTGCCAGCTCACCACGTTCGGACAGCAACTCTGGGGCCAACGTCCTGACTTTC. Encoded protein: CASSPRSDSNSGANVLTF.

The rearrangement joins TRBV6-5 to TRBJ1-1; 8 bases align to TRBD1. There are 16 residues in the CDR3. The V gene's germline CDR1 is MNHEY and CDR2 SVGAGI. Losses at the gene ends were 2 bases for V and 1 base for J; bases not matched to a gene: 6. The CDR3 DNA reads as TGTGCCAGCAGTTACAAGGCAGGGGGCACGAACACTGAAGCTTTCTTT. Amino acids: CASSYKAGGTNTEAFF.

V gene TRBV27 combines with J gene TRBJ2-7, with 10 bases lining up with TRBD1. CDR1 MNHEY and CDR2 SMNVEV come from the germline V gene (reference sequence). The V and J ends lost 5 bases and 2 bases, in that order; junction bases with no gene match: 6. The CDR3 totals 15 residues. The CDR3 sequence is CASSRYGQGAYEQYF. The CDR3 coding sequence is TGTGCCAGCAGTCGATATGGACAGGGGGCCTACGAGCAGTACTTC.

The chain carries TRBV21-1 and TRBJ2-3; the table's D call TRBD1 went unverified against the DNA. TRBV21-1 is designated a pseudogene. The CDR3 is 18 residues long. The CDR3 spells CASSECDRDRGMTDTQYF. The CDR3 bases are TGTGCCAGCAGCGAATGTGACCGGGACAGGGGGATGACAGATACGCAGTATTTT.